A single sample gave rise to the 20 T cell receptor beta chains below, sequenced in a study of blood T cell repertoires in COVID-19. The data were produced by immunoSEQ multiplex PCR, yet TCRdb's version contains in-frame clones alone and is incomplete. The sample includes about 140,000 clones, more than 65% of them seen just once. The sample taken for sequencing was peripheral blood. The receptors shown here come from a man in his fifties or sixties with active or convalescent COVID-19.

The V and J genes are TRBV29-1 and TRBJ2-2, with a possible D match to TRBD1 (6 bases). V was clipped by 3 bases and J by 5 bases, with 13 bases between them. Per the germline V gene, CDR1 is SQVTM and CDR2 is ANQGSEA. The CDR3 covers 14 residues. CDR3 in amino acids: CSVELTGTTGELFF. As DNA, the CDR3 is TGCAGCGTTGAGTTAACAGGGACGACCGGGGAGCTGTTTTTT.

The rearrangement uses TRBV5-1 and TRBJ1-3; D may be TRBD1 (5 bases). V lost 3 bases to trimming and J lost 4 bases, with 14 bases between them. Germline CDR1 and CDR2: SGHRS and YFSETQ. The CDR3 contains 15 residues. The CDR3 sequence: CASSSGGDGGNTIYF. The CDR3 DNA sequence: TGCGCCAGCAGCTCAGGCGGGGACGGAGGAAACACCATATATTTT.

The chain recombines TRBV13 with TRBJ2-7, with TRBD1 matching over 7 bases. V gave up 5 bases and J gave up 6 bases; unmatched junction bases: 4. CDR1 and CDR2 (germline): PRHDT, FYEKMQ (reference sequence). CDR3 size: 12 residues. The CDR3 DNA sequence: TGTGCCAGCAGCGTAACAGGGGTCGAGCAGTACTTC. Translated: CASSVTGVEQYF.

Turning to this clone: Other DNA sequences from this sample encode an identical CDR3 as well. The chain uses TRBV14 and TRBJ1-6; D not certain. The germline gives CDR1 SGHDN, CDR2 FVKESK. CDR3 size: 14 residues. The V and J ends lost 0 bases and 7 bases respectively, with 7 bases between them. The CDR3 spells CASSQETGNSPLHF. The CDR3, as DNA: TGTGCCAGCAGCCAAGAGACGGGAAATTCACCCCTCCACTTT.

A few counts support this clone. CDR3 DNA: TGTGCCAGCAGCTTGAGCGACGAGCAGTACTTC. This codes for CASSLSDEQYF. The chain links TRBV11-3 to TRBJ2-7; D is undetermined. From germline, CDR1 is SGHNT and CDR2 YENEEA. This CDR3 region has 11 residues. V was cut by 3 bases and J by 5 bases, with 5 bases left in between.

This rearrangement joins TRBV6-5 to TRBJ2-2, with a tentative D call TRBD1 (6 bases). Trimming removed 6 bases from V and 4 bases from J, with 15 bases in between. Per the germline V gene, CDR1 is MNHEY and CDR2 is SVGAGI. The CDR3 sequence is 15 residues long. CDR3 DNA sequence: TGTGCCAGCAGGAAGATGACAGGATCCACCGGGGAGCTGTTTTTT. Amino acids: CASRKMTGSTGELFF.

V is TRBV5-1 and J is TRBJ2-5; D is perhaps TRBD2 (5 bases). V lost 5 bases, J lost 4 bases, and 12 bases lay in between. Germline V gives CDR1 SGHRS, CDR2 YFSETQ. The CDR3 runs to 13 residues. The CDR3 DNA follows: TGCGCCAGCAGTCCTGAGGGTTTAGAGACCCAGTACTTC. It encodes CASSPEGLETQYF.

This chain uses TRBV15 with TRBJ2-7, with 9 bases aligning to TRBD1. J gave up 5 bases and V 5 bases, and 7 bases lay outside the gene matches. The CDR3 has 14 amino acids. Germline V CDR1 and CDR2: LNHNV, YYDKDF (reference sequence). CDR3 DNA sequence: TGTGCCACCAGCGGACAGGGGTCCCTAGACGAGCAGTACTTC. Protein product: CATSGQGSLDEQYF.

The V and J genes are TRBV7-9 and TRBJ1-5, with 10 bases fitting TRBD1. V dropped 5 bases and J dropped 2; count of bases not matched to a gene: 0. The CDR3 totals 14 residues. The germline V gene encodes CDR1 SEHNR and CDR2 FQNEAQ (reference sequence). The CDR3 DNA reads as TGTGCCAGCAGCGGGACAGGGGGCAATCAGCCCCAGCATTTT. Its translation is CASSGTGGNQPQHF.

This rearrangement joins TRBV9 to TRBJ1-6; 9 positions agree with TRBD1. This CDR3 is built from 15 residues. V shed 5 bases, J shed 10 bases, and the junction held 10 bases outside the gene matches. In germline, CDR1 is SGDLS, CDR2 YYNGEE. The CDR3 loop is CASSGTGTGESPLHF. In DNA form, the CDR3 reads TGTGCCAGCAGTGGGACAGGGACGGGGGAATCACCCCTCCACTTT.

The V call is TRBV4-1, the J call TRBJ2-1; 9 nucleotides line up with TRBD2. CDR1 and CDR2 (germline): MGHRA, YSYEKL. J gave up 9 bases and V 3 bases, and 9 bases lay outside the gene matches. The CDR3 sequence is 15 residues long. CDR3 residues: CASSQGGLARAEQFF. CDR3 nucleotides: TGCGCCAGCAGCCAGGGGGGACTAGCTCGCGCTGAGCAGTTCTTC.

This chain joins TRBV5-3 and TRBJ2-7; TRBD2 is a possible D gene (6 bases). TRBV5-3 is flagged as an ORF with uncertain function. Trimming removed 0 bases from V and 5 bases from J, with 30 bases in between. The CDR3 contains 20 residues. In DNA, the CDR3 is TGTGCCAGAAGCTTGGTTCGGGCCGGTGGCACGACGGAGGGCCAGGACGAGCAGTACGTC. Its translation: CARSLVRAGGTTEGQDEQYV.

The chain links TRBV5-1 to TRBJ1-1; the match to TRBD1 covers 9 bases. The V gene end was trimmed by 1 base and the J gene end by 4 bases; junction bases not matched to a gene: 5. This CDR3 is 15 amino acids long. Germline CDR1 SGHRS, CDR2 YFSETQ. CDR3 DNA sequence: TGCGCCAGCAGCTTGTTCGGGGACAGGGCCACTGAAGCTTTCTTT. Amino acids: CASSLFGDRATEAFF.

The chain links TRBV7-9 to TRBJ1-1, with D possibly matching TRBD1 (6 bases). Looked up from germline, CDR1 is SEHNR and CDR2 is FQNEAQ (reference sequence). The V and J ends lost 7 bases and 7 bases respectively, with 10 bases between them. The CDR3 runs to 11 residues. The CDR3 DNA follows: TGTGCCAGCATGACGGACAGTGAAGCTTTCTTT. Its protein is CASMTDSEAFF. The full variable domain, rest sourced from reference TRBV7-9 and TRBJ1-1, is DTGVSQNPRHKITKRGQNVTFRCDPISEHNRLYWYRQTLGQGPEFLTYFQNEAQLEKSRLLSDRFSAERPKGSFSTLEIQRTEQGDSAMYLCASMTDSEAFFGQGTRLTVV.

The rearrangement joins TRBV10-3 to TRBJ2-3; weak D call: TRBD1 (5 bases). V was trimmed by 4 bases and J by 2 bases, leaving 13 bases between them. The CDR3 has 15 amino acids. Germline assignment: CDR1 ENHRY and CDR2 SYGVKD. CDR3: CAISGGHRNTDTQYF. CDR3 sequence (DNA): TGTGCCATCAGTGGGGGCCACAGAAACACAGATACGCAGTATTTT.

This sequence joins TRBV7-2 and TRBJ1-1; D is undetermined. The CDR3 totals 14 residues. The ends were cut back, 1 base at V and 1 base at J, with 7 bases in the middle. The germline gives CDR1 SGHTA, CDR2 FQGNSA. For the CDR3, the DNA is TGTGCCAGCAGCTTAGGACACCAGAACACTGAAGCTTTCTTT. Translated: CASSLGHQNTEAFF.

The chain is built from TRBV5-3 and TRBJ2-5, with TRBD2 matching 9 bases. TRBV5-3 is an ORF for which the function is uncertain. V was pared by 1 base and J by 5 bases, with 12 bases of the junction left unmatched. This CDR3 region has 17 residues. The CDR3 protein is CARSLQVGGGAWETQYF. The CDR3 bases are TGTGCCAGAAGCTTGCAGGTCGGCGGGGGGGCCTGGGAGACCCAGTACTTC.

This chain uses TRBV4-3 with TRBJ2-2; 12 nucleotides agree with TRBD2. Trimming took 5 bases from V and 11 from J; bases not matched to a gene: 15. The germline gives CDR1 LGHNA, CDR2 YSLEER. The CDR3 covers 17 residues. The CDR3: CASSFRGGGLAGSELFF. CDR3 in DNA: TGCGCCAGCAGCTTCCGCGGGGGCGGACTAGCGGGAAGTGAGCTGTTTTTT.

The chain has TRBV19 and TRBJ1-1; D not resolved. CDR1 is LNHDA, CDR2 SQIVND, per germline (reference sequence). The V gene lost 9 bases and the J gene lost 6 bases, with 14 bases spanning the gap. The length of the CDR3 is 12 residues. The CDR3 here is CASEGGGAEAFF. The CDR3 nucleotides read TGTGCCAGCGAAGGTGGCGGAGCTGAAGCTTTCTTT.

CDR3 region: CASRNQGIINEKLFF. In DNA form, the CDR3 reads TGTGCCAGCAGGAATCAGGGTATTATTAATGAAAAACTGTTTTTT. The chain recombines TRBV6-5 with TRBJ1-4; D might be TRBD1 (5 bases). The CDR3 totals 15 residues. Germline assignment: CDR1 MNHEY and CDR2 SVGAGI. The germline V and J ends were trimmed by 6 bases and 4 bases, with 15 bases remaining between them.